This record concerns one T cell receptor beta chain sequence. CDR3 length equals 15 residues. Germline V gives CDR1 MGHRA, CDR2 YSYEKL. V was pared by 1 base and J by 4 bases, with 2 bases of the junction left unmatched. This entry comes from a study of OX40 agonist ivuxolimab in advanced cancers. Libraries were prepared by immunoSEQ multiplex PCR; TCRdb keeps only in-frame clonotypes and omits some of them. This sample yields nearly 65,000 clones, of which over 80% are seen a single time; 4.2% belongs to the top ten. The sample consisted of CD4+ or CD8+ T cells sorted from blood, taken in a trial of the OX40 agonist ivuxolimab. The rearrangement uses TRBV4-1 and TRBJ1-5; 9 bases map to TRBD1. The sequence was obtained from an adult with an advanced solid tumor such as melanoma, head and neck, liver or kidney cancer. The CDR3 DNA reads as TGCGCCAGCAGCCAAGCACAGGGGGCGAATCAGCCCCAGCATTTT. It yields the protein CASSQAQGANQPQHF.